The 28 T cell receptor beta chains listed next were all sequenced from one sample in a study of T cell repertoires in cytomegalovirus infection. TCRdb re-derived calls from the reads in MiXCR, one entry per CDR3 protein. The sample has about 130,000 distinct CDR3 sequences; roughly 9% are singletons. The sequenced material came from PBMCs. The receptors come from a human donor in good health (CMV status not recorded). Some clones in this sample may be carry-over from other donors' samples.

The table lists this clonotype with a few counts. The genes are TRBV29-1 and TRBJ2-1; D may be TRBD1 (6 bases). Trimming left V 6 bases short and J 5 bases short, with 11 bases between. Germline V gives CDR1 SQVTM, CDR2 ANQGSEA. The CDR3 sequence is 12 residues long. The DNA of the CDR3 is TGCAGCGTACAGGGAAGGGACAATGAGCAGTTCTTC. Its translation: CSVQGRDNEQFF.

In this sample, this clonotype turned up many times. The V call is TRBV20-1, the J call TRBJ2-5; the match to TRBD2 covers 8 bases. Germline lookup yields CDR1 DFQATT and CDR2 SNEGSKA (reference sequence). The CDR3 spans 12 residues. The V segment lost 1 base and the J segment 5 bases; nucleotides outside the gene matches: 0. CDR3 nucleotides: TGCAGTGCTAGAGGCGGGGGGGAGACCCAGTACTTC. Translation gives CSARGGGETQYF.

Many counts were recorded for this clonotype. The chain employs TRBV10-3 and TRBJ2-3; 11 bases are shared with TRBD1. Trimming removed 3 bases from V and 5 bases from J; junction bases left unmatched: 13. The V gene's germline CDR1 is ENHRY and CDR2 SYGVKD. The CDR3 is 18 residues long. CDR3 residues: CAISDPTPDRGLKDTQYF. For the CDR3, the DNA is TGTGCCATCAGTGACCCCACTCCGGACAGGGGGCTTAAAGATACGCAGTATTTT.

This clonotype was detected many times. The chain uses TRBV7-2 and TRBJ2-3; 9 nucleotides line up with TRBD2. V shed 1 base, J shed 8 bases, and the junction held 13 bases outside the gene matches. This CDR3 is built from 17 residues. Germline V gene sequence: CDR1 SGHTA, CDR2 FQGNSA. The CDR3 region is CASSLEGRGGLRGTQYF. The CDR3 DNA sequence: TGTGCCAGCAGCTTAGAGGGGCGGGGGGGCTTAAGGGGTACGCAGTATTTT.

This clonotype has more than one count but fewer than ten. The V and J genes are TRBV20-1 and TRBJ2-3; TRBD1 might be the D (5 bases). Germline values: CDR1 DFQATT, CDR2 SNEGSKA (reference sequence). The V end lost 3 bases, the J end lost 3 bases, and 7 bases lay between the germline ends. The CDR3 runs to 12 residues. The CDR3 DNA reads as TGCAGTGCTAGGACAGTAACAGATACGCAGTATTTT. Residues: CSARTVTDTQYF.

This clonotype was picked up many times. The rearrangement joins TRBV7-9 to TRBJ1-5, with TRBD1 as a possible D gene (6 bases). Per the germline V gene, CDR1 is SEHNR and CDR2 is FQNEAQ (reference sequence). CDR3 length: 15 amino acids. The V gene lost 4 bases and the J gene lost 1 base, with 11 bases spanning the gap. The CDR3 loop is CASSWGAGSNQPQHF. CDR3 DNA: TGTGCCAGCAGCTGGGGGGCAGGGAGCAATCAGCCCCAGCATTTT.

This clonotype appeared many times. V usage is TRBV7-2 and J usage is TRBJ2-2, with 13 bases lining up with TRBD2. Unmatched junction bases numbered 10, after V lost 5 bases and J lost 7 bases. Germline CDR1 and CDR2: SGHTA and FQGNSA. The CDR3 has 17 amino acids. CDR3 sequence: CASSLWTSGGSHGELFF. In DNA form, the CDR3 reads TGTGCCAGCAGCCTTTGGACTAGCGGGGGATCTCACGGGGAGCTGTTTTTT.

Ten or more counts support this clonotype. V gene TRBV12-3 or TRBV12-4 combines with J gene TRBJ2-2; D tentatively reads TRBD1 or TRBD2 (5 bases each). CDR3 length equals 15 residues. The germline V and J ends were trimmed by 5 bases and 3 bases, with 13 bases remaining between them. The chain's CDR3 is CASSPPGRDTGELFF. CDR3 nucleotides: TGTGCCAGCAGTCCTCCGGGACGGGACACCGGGGAGCTGTTTTTT.

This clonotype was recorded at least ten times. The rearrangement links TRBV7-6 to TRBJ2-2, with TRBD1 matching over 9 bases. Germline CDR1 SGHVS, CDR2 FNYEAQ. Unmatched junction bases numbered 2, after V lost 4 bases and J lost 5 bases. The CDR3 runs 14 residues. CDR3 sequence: CASSWDRATGELFF. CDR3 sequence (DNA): TGTGCCAGCAGCTGGGACAGGGCGACCGGGGAGCTGTTTTTT.

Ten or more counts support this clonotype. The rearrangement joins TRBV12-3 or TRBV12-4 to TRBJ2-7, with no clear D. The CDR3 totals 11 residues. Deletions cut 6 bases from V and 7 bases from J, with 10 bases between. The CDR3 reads CASSTVGEQYF. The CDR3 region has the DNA TGTGCCAGCAGCACCGTAGGGGAGCAGTACTTC.

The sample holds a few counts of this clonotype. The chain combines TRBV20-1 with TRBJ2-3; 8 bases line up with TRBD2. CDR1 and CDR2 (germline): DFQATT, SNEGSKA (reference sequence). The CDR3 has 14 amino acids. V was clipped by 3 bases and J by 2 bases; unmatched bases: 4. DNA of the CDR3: TGCAGTGCTAGCGGGGGGGATTTCACAGATACGCAGTATTTT. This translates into CSASGGDFTDTQYF.

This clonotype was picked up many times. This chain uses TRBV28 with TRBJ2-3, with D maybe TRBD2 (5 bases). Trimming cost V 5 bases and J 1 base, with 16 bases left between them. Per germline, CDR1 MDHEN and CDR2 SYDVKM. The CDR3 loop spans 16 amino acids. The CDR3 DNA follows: TGTGCCAGCAGTACCCTGAGCGGTCTGGGCACAGATACGCAGTATTTT. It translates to CASSTLSGLGTDTQYF.

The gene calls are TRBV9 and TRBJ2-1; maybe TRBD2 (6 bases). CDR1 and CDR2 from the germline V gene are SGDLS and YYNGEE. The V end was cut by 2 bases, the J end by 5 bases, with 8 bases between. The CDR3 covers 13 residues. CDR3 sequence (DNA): TGTGCCAGCAGCGTGGGACTTGACAATGAGCAGTTCTTC. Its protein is CASSVGLDNEQFF.

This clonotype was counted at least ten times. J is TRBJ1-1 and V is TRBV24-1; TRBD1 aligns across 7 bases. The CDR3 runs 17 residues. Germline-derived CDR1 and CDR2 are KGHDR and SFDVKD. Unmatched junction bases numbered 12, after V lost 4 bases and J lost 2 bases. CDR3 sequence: CATSDPRDRAPNTEAFF. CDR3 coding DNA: TGTGCCACCAGTGACCCCCGAGACAGGGCCCCAAACACTGAAGCTTTCTTT.

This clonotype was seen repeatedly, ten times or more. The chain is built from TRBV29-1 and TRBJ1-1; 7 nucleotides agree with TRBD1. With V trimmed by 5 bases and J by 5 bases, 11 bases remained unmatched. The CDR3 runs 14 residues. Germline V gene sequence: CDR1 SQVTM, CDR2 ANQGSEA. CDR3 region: CSVSTGQKKTEAFF. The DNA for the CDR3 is TGCAGCGTTAGCACGGGACAGAAAAAGACTGAAGCTTTCTTT.

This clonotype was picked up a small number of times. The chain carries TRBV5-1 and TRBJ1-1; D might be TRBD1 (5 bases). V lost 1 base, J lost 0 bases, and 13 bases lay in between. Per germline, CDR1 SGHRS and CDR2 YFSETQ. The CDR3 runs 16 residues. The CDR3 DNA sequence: TGCGCCAGCAGCTTGAATCCGCAGGGAATGAACACTGAAGCTTTCTTT. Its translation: CASSLNPQGMNTEAFF.

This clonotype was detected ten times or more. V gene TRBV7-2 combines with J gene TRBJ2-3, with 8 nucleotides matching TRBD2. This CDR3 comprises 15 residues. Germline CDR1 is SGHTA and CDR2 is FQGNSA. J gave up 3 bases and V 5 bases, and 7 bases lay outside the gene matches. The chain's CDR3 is CASSRGGPETDTQYF. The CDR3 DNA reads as TGTGCCAGCAGCCGCGGGGGGCCAGAGACAGATACGCAGTATTTT. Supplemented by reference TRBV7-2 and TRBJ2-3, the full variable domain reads GAGVSQSPSNKVTEKGKDVELRCDPISGHTALYWYRQSLGQGLEFLIYFQGNSAPDKSGLPSDRFSAERTGGSVSTLTIQRTQQEDSAVYLCASSRGGPETDTQYFGPGTRLTVL.

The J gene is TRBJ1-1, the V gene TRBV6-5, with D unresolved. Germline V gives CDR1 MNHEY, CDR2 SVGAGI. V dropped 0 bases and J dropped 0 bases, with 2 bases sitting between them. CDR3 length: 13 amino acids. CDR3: CASSYSLNTEAFF. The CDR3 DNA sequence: TGTGCCAGCAGTTACTCTTTGAACACTGAAGCTTTCTTT.

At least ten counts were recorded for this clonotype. In DNA, the CDR3 is TGTGCCAGCAGCCTGAGGAGGGGTGACACCGGGGAGCTGTTTTTT. Translation: CASSLRRGDTGELFF. J is TRBJ2-2 and V is TRBV7-2, with D perhaps TRBD2 (6 bases). This CDR3 is 15 amino acids long. Germline V CDR1 and CDR2: SGHTA, FQGNSA. The V end was cut by 5 bases, the J end by 3 bases, with 13 bases between.

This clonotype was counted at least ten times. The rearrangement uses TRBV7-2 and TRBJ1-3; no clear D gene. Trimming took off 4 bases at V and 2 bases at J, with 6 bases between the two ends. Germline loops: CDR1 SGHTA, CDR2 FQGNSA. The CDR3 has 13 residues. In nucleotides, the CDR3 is TGTGCCAGCAGCTCCAGACCTGGAAACACCATATATTTT. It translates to CASSSRPGNTIYF. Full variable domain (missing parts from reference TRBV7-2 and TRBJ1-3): GAGVSQSPSNKVTEKGKDVELRCDPISGHTALYWYRQSLGQGLEFLIYFQGNSAPDKSGLPSDRFSAERTGGSVSTLTIQRTQQEDSAVYLCASSSRPGNTIYFGEGSWLTVV.

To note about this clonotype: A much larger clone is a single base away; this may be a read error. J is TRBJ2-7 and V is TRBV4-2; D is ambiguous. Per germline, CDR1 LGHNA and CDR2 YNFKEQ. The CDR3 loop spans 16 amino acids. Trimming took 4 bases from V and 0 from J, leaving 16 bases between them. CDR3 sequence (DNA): TGTGCCAGCAGCCCTTCTTACGGCTTCAGCTCCTACGAGCAGTACTTC. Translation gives CASSPSYGFSSYEQYF.

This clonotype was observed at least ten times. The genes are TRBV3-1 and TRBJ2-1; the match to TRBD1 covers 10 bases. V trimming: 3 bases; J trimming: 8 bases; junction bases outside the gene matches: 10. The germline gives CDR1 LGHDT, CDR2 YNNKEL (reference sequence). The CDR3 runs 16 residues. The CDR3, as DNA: TGTGCCAGCAGCCACCTCGACAGGGGGCTTGGCGATGAGCAGTTCTTC. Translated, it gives CASSHLDRGLGDEQFF.

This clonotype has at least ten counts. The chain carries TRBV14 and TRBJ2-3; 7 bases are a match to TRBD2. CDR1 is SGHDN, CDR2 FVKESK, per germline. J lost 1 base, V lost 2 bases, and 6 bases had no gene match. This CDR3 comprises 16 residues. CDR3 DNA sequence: TGTGCCAGCAGCCAAAACGATGGACTAGGCACAGATACGCAGTATTTT. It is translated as CASSQNDGLGTDTQYF.

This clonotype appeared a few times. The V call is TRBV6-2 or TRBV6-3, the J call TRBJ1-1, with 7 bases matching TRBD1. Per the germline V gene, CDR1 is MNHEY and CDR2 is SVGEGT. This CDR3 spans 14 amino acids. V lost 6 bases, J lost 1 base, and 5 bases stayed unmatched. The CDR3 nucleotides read TGTGCCAGCAGAGAAGGGGGCTGGAACACTGAAGCTTTCTTT. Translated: CASREGGWNTEAFF.

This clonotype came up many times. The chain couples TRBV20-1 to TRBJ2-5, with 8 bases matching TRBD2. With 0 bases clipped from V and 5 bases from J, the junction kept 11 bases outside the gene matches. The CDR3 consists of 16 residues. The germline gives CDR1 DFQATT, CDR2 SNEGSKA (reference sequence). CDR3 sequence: CSARDSSSGGGETQYF. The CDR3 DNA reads TGCAGTGCTAGAGATTCGTCCAGCGGGGGTGGGGAGACCCAGTACTTC.

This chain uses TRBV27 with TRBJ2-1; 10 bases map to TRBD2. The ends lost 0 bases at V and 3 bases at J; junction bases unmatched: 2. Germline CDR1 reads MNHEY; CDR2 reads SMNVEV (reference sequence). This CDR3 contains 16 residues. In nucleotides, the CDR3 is TGTGCCAGCAGTTTATCGGGACTAGCGAACTACAATGAGCAGTTCTTC. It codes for CASSLSGLANYNEQFF.

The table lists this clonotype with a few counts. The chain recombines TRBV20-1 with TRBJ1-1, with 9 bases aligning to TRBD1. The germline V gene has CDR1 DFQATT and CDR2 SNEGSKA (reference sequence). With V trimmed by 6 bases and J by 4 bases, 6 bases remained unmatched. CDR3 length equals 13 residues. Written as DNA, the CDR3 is TGCAGTGCCCGGGACAGGGTGAGCACTGAAGCTTTCTTT. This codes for CSARDRVSTEAFF.

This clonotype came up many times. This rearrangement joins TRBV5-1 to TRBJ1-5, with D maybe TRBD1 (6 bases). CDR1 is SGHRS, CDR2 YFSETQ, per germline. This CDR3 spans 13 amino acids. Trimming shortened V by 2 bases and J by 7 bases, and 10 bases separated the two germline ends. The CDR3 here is CASSLQGRQPQHF. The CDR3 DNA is TGCGCCAGCAGCTTACAGGGCAGGCAGCCCCAGCATTTT.